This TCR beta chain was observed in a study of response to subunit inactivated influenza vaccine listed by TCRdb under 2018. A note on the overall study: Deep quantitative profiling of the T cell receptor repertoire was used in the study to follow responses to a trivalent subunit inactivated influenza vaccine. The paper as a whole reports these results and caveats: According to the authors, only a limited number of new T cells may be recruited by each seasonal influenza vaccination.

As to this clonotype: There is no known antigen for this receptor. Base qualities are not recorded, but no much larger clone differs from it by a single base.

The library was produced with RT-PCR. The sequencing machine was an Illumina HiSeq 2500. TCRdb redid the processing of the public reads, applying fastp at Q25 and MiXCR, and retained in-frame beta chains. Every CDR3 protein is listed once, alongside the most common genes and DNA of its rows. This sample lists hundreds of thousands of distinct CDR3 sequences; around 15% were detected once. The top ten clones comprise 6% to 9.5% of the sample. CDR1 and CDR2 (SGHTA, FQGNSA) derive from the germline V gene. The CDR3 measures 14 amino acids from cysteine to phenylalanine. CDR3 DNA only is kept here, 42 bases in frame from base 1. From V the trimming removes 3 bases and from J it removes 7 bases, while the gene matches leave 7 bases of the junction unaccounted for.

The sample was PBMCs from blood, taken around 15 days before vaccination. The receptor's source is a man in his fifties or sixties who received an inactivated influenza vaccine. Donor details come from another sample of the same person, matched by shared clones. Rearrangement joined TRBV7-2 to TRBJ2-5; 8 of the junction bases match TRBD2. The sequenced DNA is TGTGCCAGCAGCTTGTGGCGGGAGGCTCGGACCCAGTACTTC. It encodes CASSLWREARTQYF.